Listed here are 3 T cell receptor beta chains from one sample, sequenced in a study of blood T cell repertoires in COVID-19. Some clones are missing from TCRdb's copy, which holds only in-frame ones; the method was immunoSEQ multiplex PCR. Of 250,000 to 350,000 clones in the sample, approximately 85% were seen once. Sequenced sample: peripheral blood. The receptors here all came from a woman aged 50 to 65 with acute or convalescent COVID-19.

CDR3 amino acids: CASSLTLAGGYNEQFF. The CDR3 nucleotides are TGCGCCAGCAGCTTGACCTTAGCGGGAGGATACAATGAGCAGTTCTTC. The chain combines TRBV5-1 with TRBJ2-1, with TRBD2 matching 10 bases. The V segment lost 1 base and the J segment 4 bases; nucleotides outside the gene matches: 5. This CDR3 has 16 amino acids. Germline-derived CDR1 and CDR2 are SGHRS and YFSETQ.

Turning to this clone: Other DNA sequences of this sample code for an identical CDR3. The V call is TRBV5-1, the J call TRBJ1-1; D is unclear. Per the germline V gene, CDR1 is SGHRS and CDR2 is YFSETQ. V was shortened by 4 bases and J by 0 bases, with 4 bases between the two germline ends. This CDR3 region has 12 residues. Written as DNA, the CDR3 is TGCGCCAGCAGCCTATTGAACACTGAAGCTTTCTTT. Translation gives CASSLLNTEAFF.

The chain uses TRBV9 and TRBJ1-2; 9 positions match TRBD1. The CDR3 consists of 14 residues. The V gene's germline CDR1 is SGDLS and CDR2 YYNGEE. J was trimmed by 5 bases and V by 4 bases; bases with no gene match: 6. CDR3 in DNA: TGTGCCAGCAGCCCTGGACAGGGGAAATATGGCTACACCTTC. It encodes CASSPGQGKYGYTF.